This TCR beta chain was sequenced in a study of T-cell memory formation after mild COVID-19. TCRdb itself ran the 5' RACE reads through MiXCR, one entry per CDR3 protein. The table includes about 560,000 distinct CDR3 sequences, about 20% detected once. The germline gives CDR1 LNHDA, CDR2 SQIVND (reference sequence). This CDR3 has 14 residues. V lost 5 bases and J lost 5, with 15 bases in between. This sequence joins TRBV19 and TRBJ2-5; D tentatively reads TRBD1 or TRBD2 (5 bases each). Sequenced input: PBMCs or a T cell subset sorted from them (not recorded which). This TCR came from an adult woman who had mild COVID-19 (a few samples of this study predate the infection). Cell type and time point are not known. The CDR3, as DNA: TGTGCCAGTAGTGTGGGACGGACTGAGGAGACCCAGTACTTC. Translating it yields CASSVGRTEETQYF.